Below are 21 T cell receptor beta chains sequenced from a single sample in a study of vaccination and CD4 T cells after COVID-19. Once obtained from cultured CD4+ T cells, the DNA was sequenced using the Oncomine TCR Beta short-read assay. TCRdb re-derived calls from the PCR reads in MiXCR, one entry per CDR3 protein. In the table there are some 7,200 distinct CDR3 sequences, 43% of which are singletons. No cognate antigen is known for these TCRs. Treatment here: roughly ten-day PBMC culture with coronavirus spike peptide pools or control peptides (ViraFEST assay). During the years 2011-2018, before the COVID-19 pandemic, the unexposed donor's CD4+ T cells were collected. The sequenced sample consisted of CD4+ T cells from blood, cultured in vitro. All receptors come from a human donor in good health.

This clonotype showed up just a few times. This chain connects TRBV7-2 to TRBJ1-1; D might be TRBD1 (5 bases). Germline CDR1 is SGHTA and CDR2 is FQGNSA. Trimming pared 4 bases from V and 5 bases from J, leaving 11 bases between. CDR3 length: 13 residues. The CDR3 loop reads CASSSGTGTEAFF. In DNA, the CDR3 is TGTGCCAGCAGCTCCGGGACGGGTACTGAAGCTTTCTTT.

By share, this clonotype counts as medium-sized. V and J are TRBV14 and TRBJ2-3; 12 bases align to TRBD2. With V trimmed by 4 bases and J by 3 bases, 8 bases remained unmatched. The CDR3 totals 17 residues. The germline gives CDR1 SGHDN, CDR2 FVKESK. Here the CDR3 reads CASSPGLAGGRTDTQYF. CDR3 DNA sequence: TGTGCCAGCAGCCCCGGCCTAGCGGGAGGGCGGACAGATACGCAGTATTTT.

In its sample, this clonotype was seen a few times. The rearrangement uses TRBV20-1 and TRBJ1-3, with D possibly being TRBD1 (5 bases). This CDR3 has 15 residues. Germline loops: CDR1 DFQATT, CDR2 SNEGSKA (reference sequence). Trimming stripped 0 bases from V and 1 base from J, with 10 bases between. The CDR3 DNA is TGCAGTGCTAGAGATGGGACGACTTCTGGAAACACCATATATTTT. Translated: CSARDGTTSGNTIYF.

V and J are TRBV6-1 and TRBJ2-5; D uncertain. This CDR3 region has 16 residues. CDR1 is MNHNS, CDR2 SASEGT, per germline. V lost 4 bases to trimming and J lost 1 base, with 16 bases between them. The CDR3 spells CASSVPGHPTQETQYF. CDR3 coding DNA: TGTGCCAGCAGTGTCCCCGGTCACCCGACCCAAGAGACCCAGTACTTC.

This clonotype has more than one count but fewer than ten. This chain uses TRBV6-1 with TRBJ1-3; TRBD1 matches at 7 bases. Germline V gene sequence: CDR1 MNHNS, CDR2 SASEGT. The CDR3 runs 16 residues. V lost 0 bases to trimming and J lost 4 bases; unmatched junction nucleotides: 6. The CDR3 here is CASSEAHRQGGNTIYF. The DNA of the CDR3 is TGTGCCAGCAGTGAAGCGCATCGACAGGGAGGAAACACCATATATTTT.

The chain employs TRBV6-1 and TRBJ1-3; unclear D gene. V lost 10 bases, J lost 4 bases, and 17 bases lay in between. CDR3 size: 14 residues. The germline V gene has CDR1 MNHNS and CDR2 SASEGT. The CDR3 DNA is TGTGCCACCGGCCTCGGACGGCGCGGAAACACCATATATTTT. Translation gives CATGLGRRGNTIYF.

The chain recombines TRBV10-1 with TRBJ2-7; no clear D. V lost 0 bases, J lost 7 bases, and 10 bases lay in between. The CDR3 spans 13 residues. Germline loops: CDR1 WNHNN, CDR2 SYGVQD (reference sequence). CDR3 sequence reads: CASSESGIFEQYF. CDR3 sequence (DNA): TGCGCCAGCAGTGAGTCTGGTATCTTTGAGCAGTACTTC.

This clonotype was seen a single time. The genes are TRBV20-1 and TRBJ1-4, with 9 bases fitting TRBD1. The germline V gene has CDR1 DFQATT and CDR2 SNEGSKA (reference sequence). The V gene end was trimmed by 5 bases and the J gene end by 1 base; junction bases not matched to a gene: 5. The CDR3 consists of 15 residues. CDR3 amino acids: CSAGDRVKTNEKLFF. As DNA, the CDR3 is TGCAGTGCTGGGGACAGGGTGAAAACTAATGAAAAACTGTTTTTT.

CDR3 amino acids: CASSNQGGTEAFF. The CDR3 region has the DNA TGTGCCAGTAGTAATCAGGGGGGGACTGAAGCTTTCTTT. J is TRBJ1-1 and V is TRBV19; 7 bases line up with TRBD1. The CDR3 covers 13 residues. The V gene end was trimmed by 4 bases and the J gene end by 5 bases; junction bases not matched to a gene: 4. Germline V gene lookup returns CDR1 LNHDA and CDR2 SQIVND (reference sequence). The full variable domain, its missing parts supplied by reference TRBV19 and TRBJ1-1, is DGGITQSPKYLFRKEGQNVTLSCEQNLNHDAMYWYRQDPGQGLRLIYYSQIVNDFQKGDIAEGYSVSREKKESFPLTVTSAQKNPTAFYLCASSNQGGTEAFFGQGTRLTVV.

The chain is built from TRBV6-1 and TRBJ2-2; TRBD2 matches 9 bases. Germline V lookup: CDR1 MNHNS, CDR2 SASEGT. Losses at the gene ends were 4 bases for V and 2 bases for J; bases not matched to a gene: 5. The CDR3 length is 16 residues. CDR3 region: CASSALAGLNTGELFF. CDR3 nucleotides: TGTGCCAGCAGTGCCCTAGCGGGACTTAACACCGGGGAGCTGTTTTTT.

The chain carries TRBV7-2 and TRBJ2-7; tentatively, D is TRBD2 (6 bases). Looked up from germline, CDR1 is SGHTA and CDR2 is FQGNSA. CDR3 length equals 13 residues. Trimming removed 8 bases at V and 6 bases at J, with 17 bases between. This CDR3 is CASRPRVGGEQYF. CDR3 DNA sequence: TGTGCCAGCCGCCCGCGGGTGGGGGGCGAGCAGTACTTC.

V usage is TRBV12-3 or TRBV12-4 and J usage is TRBJ1-1; D is uncertain. CDR3 size: 13 residues. The ends were cut back, 10 bases at V and 2 bases at J, with 14 bases in the middle. The DNA for the CDR3 is TGTGCCATAGCACTCGACACCAACACTGAAGCTTTCTTT. This sequence encodes CAIALDTNTEAFF.

This clonotype was observed once. The chain has TRBV28 and TRBJ2-7; possibly TRBD1 for D (6 bases). Germline V gene sequence: CDR1 MDHEN, CDR2 SYDVKM. CDR3 length: 13 residues. Trimming took off 3 bases at V and 11 bases at J, with 17 bases between the two ends. CDR3 region: CASSFGNTPGEYF. In DNA form, the CDR3 reads TGTGCCAGCAGTTTCGGGAACACCCCAGGGGAGTACTTC.

The chain couples TRBV10-3 to TRBJ1-1; a possible D gene is TRBD1 (5 bases). Per germline, CDR1 ENHRY and CDR2 SYGVKD. Trimming pared 3 bases from V and 3 bases from J, leaving 11 bases between. CDR3 size: 14 residues. The CDR3 nucleotides are TGTGCCATCAGTGATTGGCAGGGTGACACTGAAGCTTTCTTT. Its protein product is CAISDWQGDTEAFF.

The J gene is TRBJ2-7, the V gene TRBV20-1; D uncertain. Germline V CDR1 and CDR2: DFQATT, SNEGSKA (reference sequence). The ends were cut back, 0 bases at V and 3 bases at J, with 12 bases in the middle. The CDR3 sequence is 14 residues long. CDR3: CSARDSFHHYEQYF. CDR3 in DNA: TGCAGTGCTAGAGACAGCTTCCACCACTACGAGCAGTACTTC.

The V call is TRBV6-1, the J call TRBJ2-1; 9 positions match TRBD2. Trimming at V came to 0 bases and at J to 12 bases, leaving 12 bases not matched to a gene. The V gene's germline CDR1 is MNHNS and CDR2 SASEGT. CDR3 length equals 16 residues. The DNA for the CDR3 is TGTGCCAGCAGTGAAGCGCTGGGGACTAGCCCCCGGGGGCAGTTCTTC. Translation: CASSEALGTSPRGQFF.

This clonotype was seen a handful of times. This rearrangement joins TRBV7-2 to TRBJ1-5; D unclear. Per germline, CDR1 SGHTA and CDR2 FQGNSA. The V and J ends lost 1 base and 7 bases respectively, with 5 bases between them. The CDR3 covers 12 residues. The CDR3 reads CASSLGLQPQHF. CDR3 coding DNA: TGTGCCAGCAGCTTAGGTCTACAGCCCCAGCATTTT. Looking up the rest from reference TRBV7-2 and TRBJ1-5 gives the full variable domain: GAGVSQSPSNKVTEKGKDVELRCDPISGHTALYWYRQSLGQGLEFLIYFQGNSAPDKSGLPSDRFSAERTGGSVSTLTIQRTQQEDSAVYLCASSLGLQPQHFGDGTRLSIL.

As concerns this clonotype: The junction departs from the called germline gene at one end, perhaps through a read error. This sequence joins TRBV29-1 and TRBJ2-5; 13 positions match TRBD2. The CDR3 covers 15 residues. The germline gives CDR1 SQVTM, CDR2 ANQGSEA. CDR3 DNA sequence: TGCAGCGTCGAAGGGGGACTAGCGGGGCGGGGGACCCAGTACTTC. The encoded protein is CSVEGGLAGRGTQYF.

This clonotype was seen more than once but under ten times. For the CDR3, the DNA is TGTGCCAGCAGCTTAGGTGCCAGTGCGGCCAAGTATTTT. Translation: CASSLGASAAKYF. The rearrangement uses TRBV7-7 and TRBJ2-3; D not certain. Germline V gene sequence: CDR1 SSHAT, CDR2 FNYEAQ (reference sequence). Trimming took off 1 base at V and 13 bases at J, with 15 bases between the two ends. The length of the CDR3 is 13 residues.

The chain recombines TRBV7-2 with TRBJ1-2; TRBD1 is a possible D gene (6 bases). The CDR3 sequence is 16 residues long. V was trimmed by 3 bases and J by 2 bases, leaving 16 bases between them. Per the germline V gene, CDR1 is SGHTA and CDR2 is FQGNSA. CDR3 bases: TGTGCCAGCAGCTTGGGGTGGGGGGCCCCCAACTATGGCTACACCTTC. As protein: CASSLGWGAPNYGYTF.

This clonotype was seen only a few times. The chain couples TRBV25-1 to TRBJ1-6; D unclear. V lost 1 base and J 11 bases, leaving 12 bases between the germline ends. This CDR3 spans 14 amino acids. Germline CDR1 is MGHDK and CDR2 is SYGVNS. DNA for the CDR3: TGTGCCAGCAGTGAATTCAAGGGATCGGCACCCCTCCACTTT. This sequence encodes CASSEFKGSAPLHF.